What follows is one TCR beta chain and its context. The entry originates in a study of chemoradiotherapy in HPV16-positive cancers. Repertoires were sampled repeatedly during chemoradiotherapy. Libraries were prepared by immunoSEQ multiplex PCR; TCRdb keeps only in-frame clonotypes and omits some of them. There are tens of thousands of clones in the sample; about 88% occur only once, and roughly 3.4% lies in the top ten. Sequences were derived from blood, sampled from a patient who underwent chemoradiotherapy. The receptor comes from a human donor with HPV-associated anogenital cancer.

This chain's CDR3 is CASSLLRLRLSGNTIYF. CDR3 bases: TGTGCCAGCAGCCTCCTCCGCCTTAGACTATCTGGAAACACCATATATTTT. V usage is TRBV11-2 and J usage is TRBJ1-3; D ambiguous. V shed 5 bases and J shed 1 base, with 18 bases lying between them. Germline V CDR1 and CDR2: SGHAT, FQNNGV. The CDR3 is made up of 17 amino acids.